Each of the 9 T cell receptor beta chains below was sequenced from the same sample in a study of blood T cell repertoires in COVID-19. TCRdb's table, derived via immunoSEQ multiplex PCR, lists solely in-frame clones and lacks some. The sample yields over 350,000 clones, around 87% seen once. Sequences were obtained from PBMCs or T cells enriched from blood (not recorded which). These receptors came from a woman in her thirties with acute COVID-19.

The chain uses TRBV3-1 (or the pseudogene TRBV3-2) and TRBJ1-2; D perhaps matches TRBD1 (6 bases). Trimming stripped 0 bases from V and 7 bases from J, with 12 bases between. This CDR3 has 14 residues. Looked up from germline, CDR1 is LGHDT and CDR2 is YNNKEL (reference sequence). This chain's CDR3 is CASSQEYRVGGYTF. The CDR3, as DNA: TGTGCCAGCAGCCAAGAGTACAGGGTGGGTGGCTACACCTTC.

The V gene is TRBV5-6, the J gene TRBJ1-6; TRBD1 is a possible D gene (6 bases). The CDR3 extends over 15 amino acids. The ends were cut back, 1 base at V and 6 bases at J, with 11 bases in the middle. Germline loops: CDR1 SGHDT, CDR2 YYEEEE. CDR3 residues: CASSLRGGGNSPLHF. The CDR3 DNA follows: TGTGCCAGCAGCTTGAGGGGGGGTGGTAATTCACCCCTCCACTTT.

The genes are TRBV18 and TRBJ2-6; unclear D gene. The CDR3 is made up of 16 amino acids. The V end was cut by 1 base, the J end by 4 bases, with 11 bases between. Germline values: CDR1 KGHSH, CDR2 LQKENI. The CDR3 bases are TGTGCCAGCTCACCACAGCTGAGTCCCGGGGCCAACGTCCTGACTTTC. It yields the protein CASSPQLSPGANVLTF.

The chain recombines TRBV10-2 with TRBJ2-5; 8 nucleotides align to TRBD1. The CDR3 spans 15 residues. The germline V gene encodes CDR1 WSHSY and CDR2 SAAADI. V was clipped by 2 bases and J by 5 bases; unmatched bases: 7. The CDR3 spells CASSEVRGRPETQYF. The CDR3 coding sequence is TGCGCCAGCAGTGAGGTCAGGGGGCGGCCGGAGACCCAGTACTTC.

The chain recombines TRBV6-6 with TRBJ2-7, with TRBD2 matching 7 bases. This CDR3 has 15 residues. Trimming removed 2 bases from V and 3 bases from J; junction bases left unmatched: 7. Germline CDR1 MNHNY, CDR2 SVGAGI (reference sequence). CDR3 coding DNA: TGTGCCAGCAGTTACCTCGGGGGGAATAACTACGAGCAGTACTTC. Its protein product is CASSYLGGNNYEQYF.

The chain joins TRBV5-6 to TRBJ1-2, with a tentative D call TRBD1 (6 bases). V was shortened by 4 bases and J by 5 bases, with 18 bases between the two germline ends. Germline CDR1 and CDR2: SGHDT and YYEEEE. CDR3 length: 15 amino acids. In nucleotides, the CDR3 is TGTGCCAGCAGCCCCCACAGGGTAAAGTGGTATGGCTACACCTTC. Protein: CASSPHRVKWYGYTF.

This CDR3 reads CASSTRQGHTEAFF. DNA of the CDR3: TGTGCCAGCAGCACCCGACAGGGCCACACTGAAGCTTTCTTT. The J gene is TRBJ1-1, the V gene TRBV5-8; 7 bases match TRBD1. The CDR3 runs to 14 residues. Germline CDR1 reads SGHTS; CDR2 reads YDEGEE. V dropped 4 bases and J dropped 3; count of bases not matched to a gene: 6.

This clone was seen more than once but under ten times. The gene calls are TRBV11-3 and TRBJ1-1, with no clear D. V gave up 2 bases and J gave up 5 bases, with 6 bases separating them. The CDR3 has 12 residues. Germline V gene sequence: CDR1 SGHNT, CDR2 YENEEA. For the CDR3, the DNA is TGTGCCAGCAGCTTACGGGATACTGAAGCTTTCTTT. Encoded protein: CASSLRDTEAFF.

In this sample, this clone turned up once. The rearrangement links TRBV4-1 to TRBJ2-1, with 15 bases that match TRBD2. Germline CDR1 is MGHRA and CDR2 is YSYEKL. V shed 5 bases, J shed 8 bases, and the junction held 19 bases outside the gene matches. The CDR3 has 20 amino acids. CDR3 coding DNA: TGCGCCAGCAGCTACCTAGGACTAGCGGGGGGGCTCCCCATGATGGATGAGCAGTTCTTC. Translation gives CASSYLGLAGGLPMMDEQFF.